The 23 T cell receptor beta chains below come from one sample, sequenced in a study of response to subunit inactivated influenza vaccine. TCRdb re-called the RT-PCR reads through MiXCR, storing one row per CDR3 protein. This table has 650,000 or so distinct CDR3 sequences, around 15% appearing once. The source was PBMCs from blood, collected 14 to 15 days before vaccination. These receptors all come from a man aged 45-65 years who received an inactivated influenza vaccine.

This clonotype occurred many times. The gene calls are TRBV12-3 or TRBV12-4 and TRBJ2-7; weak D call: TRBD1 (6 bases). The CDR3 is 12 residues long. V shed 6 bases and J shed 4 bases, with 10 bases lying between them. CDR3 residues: CASSPDRYEQYF. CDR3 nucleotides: TGTGCCAGCAGCCCGGACAGATACGAGCAGTACTTC.

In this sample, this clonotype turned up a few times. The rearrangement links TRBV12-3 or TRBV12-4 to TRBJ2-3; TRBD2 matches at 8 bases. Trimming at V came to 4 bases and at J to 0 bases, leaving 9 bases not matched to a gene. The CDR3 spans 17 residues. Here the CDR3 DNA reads TGTGCCAGCAGTTCGGGTGGCGGGGGGCCTAGCACAGATACGCAGTATTTT. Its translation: CASSSGGGGPSTDTQYF.

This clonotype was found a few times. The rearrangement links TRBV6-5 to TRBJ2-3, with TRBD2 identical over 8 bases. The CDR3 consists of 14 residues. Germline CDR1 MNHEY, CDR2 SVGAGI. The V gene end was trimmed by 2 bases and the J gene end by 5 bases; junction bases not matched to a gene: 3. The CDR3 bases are TGTGCCAGCAGTTACACCCGGGAGGGAGATACGCAGTATTTT. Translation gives CASSYTREGDTQYF.

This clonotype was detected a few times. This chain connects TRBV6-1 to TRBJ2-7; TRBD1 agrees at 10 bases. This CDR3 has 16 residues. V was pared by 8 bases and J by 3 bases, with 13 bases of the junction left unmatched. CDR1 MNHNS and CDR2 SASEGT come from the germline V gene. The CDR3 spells CASLGRGDRGVYEQYF. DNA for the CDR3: TGTGCCAGCCTTGGCCGAGGGGACAGGGGCGTCTACGAGCAGTACTTC.

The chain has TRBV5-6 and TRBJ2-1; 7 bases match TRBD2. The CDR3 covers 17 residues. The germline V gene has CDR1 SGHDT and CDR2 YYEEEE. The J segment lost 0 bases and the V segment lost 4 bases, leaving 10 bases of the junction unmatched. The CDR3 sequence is CASSTRTSESSYNEQFF. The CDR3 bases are TGTGCCAGCAGCACCCGAACTAGCGAAAGCTCCTACAATGAGCAGTTCTTC. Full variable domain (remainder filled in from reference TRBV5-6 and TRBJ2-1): DAGVTQSPTHLIKTRGQQVTLRCSPKSGHDTVSWYQQALGQGPQFIFQYYEEEERQRGNFPDRFSGHQFPNYSSELNVNALLLGDSALYLCASSTRTSESSYNEQFFGPGTRLTVL.

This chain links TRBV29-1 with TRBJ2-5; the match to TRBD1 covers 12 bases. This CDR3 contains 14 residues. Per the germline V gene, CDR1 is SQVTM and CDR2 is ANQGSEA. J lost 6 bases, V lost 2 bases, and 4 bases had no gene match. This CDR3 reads CSVERGTGGQTQYF. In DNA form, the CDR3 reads TGCAGCGTTGAAAGGGGGACAGGGGGCCAGACCCAGTACTTC.

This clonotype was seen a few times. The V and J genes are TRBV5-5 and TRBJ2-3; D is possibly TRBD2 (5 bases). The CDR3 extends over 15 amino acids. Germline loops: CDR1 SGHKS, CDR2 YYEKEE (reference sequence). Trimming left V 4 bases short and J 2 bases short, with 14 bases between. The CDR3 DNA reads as TGTGCCAGCAGCCTTGAAGGGAGAAACACAGATACGCAGTATTTT. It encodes CASSLEGRNTDTQYF.

The CDR3 sequence: CASSLALAGLYF. In DNA form, the CDR3 reads TGTGCCAGCAGCTTAGCGCTAGCGGGCCTGTATTTT. The chain joins TRBV7-2 to TRBJ2-3; TRBD2 matches 8 bases. Germline V CDR1 and CDR2: SGHTA, FQGNSA. The CDR3 extends over 12 amino acids. V trimming: 0 bases; J trimming: 14 bases; junction bases outside the gene matches: 4.

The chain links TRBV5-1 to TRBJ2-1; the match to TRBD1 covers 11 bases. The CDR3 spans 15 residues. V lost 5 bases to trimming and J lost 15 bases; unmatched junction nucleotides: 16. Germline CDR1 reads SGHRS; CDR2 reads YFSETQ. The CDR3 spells CASSPWDRGGGQLFF. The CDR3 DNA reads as TGCGCCAGCAGTCCTTGGGACAGGGGGGGAGGCCAGCTGTTCTTC. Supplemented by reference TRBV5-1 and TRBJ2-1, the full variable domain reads KAGVTQTPRYLIKTRGQQVTLSCSPISGHRSVSWYQQTPGQGLQFLFEYFSETQRNKGNFPGRFSGRQFSNSRSEMNVSTLELGDSALYLCASSPWDRGGGQLFFGPGTRLTVL.

The CDR3, as DNA: TGCGCCAGCAGCAGGGGGGATGGGGCCTACGAGCAGTACTTC. Translation gives CASSRGDGAYEQYF. The chain links TRBV4-1 to TRBJ2-7; D may be TRBD1 or TRBD2 (6 bases each). This CDR3 contains 14 residues. Germline V CDR1 and CDR2: MGHRA, YSYEKL. V shed 5 bases and J shed 2 bases, with 13 bases lying between them.

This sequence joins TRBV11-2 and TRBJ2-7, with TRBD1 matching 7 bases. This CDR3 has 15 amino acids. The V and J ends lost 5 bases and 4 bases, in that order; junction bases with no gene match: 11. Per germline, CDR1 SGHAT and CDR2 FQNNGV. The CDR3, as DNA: TGTGCCAGCAGCGCCGACAGGGATAGTTGGTACGAGCAGTACTTC. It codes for CASSADRDSWYEQYF.

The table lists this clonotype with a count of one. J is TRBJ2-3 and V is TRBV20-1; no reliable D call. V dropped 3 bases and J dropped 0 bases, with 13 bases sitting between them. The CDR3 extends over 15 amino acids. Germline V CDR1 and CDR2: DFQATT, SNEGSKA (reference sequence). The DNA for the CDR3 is TGCAGTGCTAGTGCCCTTACGGTTAGCACAGATACGCAGTATTTT. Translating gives CSASALTVSTDTQYF.

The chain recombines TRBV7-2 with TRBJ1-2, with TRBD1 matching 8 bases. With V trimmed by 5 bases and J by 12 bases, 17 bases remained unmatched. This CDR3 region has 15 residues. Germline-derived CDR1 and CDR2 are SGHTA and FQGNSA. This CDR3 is CASSPHHRQGISDTF. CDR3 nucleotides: TGTGCCAGCAGCCCCCATCATCGACAGGGGATATCAGACACCTTC.

The CDR3: CASSLGDWSTLSYEQYF. In DNA form, the CDR3 reads TGTGCCAGCAGCTTAGGTGATTGGTCCACCCTTTCCTACGAGCAGTACTTC. The J gene is TRBJ2-7, the V gene TRBV7-6; no reliable D call. The CDR3 loop spans 17 amino acids. Trimming removed 1 base from V and 1 base from J, with 17 bases in between. Per germline, CDR1 SGHVS and CDR2 FNYEAQ.

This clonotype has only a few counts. The CDR3 is CASSPRLAGSGDTQYF. DNA for the CDR3: TGCGCCAGCAGCCCAAGACTAGCGGGGTCTGGAGATACGCAGTATTTT. The chain employs TRBV5-1 and TRBJ2-3, with TRBD2 identical over 11 bases. Germline CDR1 is SGHRS and CDR2 is YFSETQ. The CDR3 has 16 amino acids. J gave up 5 bases and V 4 bases, and 9 bases lay outside the gene matches.

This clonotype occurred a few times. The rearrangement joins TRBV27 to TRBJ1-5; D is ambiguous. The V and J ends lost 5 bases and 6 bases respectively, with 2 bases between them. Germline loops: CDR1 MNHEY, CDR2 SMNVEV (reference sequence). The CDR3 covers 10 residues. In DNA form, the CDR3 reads TGTGCCAGCAGTCCTCAGCCCCAGCATTTT. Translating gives CASSPQPQHF.

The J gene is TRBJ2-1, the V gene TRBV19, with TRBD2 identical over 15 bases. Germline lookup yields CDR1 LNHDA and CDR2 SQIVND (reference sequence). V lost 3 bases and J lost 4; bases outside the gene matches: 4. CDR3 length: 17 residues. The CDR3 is CASSIGLAGGPYNEQFF. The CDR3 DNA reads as TGTGCCAGTAGTATCGGACTAGCGGGGGGGCCATACAATGAGCAGTTCTTC.

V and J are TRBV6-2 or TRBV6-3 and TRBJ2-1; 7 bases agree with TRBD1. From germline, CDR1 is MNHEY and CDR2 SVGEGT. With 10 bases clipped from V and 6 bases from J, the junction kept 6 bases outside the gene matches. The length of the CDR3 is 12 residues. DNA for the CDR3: TGTGCCATCGGACAGGTCCCCAATGAGCAGTTCTTC. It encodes CAIGQVPNEQFF.

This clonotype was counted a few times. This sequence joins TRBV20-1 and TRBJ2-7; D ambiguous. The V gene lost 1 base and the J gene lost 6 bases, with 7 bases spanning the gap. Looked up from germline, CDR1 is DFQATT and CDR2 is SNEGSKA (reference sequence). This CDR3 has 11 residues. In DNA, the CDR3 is TGCAGTGCTAGAGGGGTGGGCGAGCAGTACTTC. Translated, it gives CSARGVGEQYF.

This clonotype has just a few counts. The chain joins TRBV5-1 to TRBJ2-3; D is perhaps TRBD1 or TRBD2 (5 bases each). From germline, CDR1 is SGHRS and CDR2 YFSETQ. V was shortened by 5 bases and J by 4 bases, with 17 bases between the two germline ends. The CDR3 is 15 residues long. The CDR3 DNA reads TGCGCCAGCAGGGGGCCAGCGGTGGCTGCAGATACGCAGTATTTT. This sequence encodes CASRGPAVAADTQYF.

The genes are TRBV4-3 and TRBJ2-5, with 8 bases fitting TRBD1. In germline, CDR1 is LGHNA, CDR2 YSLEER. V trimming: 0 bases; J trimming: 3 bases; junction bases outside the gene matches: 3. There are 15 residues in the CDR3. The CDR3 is CASSQDWTGKETQYF. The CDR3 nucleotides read TGCGCCAGCAGCCAAGATTGGACAGGGAAAGAGACCCAGTACTTC.

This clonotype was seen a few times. The CDR3 coding sequence is TGTGCCAGCAGCCCTACGAGACAGGGGGCAGGGACCCAGTACTTC. It encodes CASSPTRQGAGTQYF. The chain is built from TRBV7-7 and TRBJ2-5; 10 bases match TRBD1. Looked up from germline, CDR1 is SSHAT and CDR2 is FNYEAQ (reference sequence). V shed 5 bases and J 7 bases; nucleotides not matched to a gene: 10. The CDR3 is 15 residues long.

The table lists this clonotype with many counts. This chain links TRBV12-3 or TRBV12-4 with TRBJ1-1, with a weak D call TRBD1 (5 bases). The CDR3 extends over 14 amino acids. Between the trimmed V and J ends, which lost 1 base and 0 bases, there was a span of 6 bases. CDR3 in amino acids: CASSLEGMNTEAFF. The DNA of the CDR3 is TGTGCCAGCAGTTTAGAGGGGATGAACACTGAAGCTTTCTTT.